This is a list of T cell receptor beta chains from one sample in a study of control samples from healthy donors and cancer patients. This table comes from immunoSEQ multiplex PCR, and its TCRdb copy is limited to in-frame clones, with some not included. Altogether about 10,000 clones are present, roughly 88% being singletons, with the ten largest covering 20% to 25%. The sequenced sample was PBMCs. These receptors originate from a man aged 60 to 69 with colorectal cancer. CDR3s leave out the opening cysteine and the closing phenylalanine or tryptophan. Some rows have no size entry. The others give once, few or many, or a class for an expanded clone.

TRBJ1-4 TRBV28 - ASRDKDTSLFLNEKLF
TRBJ1-6 TRBV7-8 - ASSSWTGGYPWTSPLH
TRBJ2-5 TRBV28 - ASSAYHKTQY
TRBJ1-5 TRBV10-1 - ATELLPGRINQPQH
TRBJ1-5 TRBV30 - AWSVTNNQPQH
TRBJ2-4 TRBV30 - AWSVLGGIQY
TRBJ2-7 TRBV6-2/TRBV6-3 - ASSSYYEQY
TRBJ2-2 TRBV9 - ASSPRLAVSGELF
TRBJ1-5 TRBV2 - ASNEGFTQPQH
TRBJ1-4 TRBV10-3 - AISESGNREKLF
TRBJ2-7 TRBV2 - ASSEQGGTDEQY
TRBJ1-6 TRBV5-5 - ASSLGFQGFSPLH
TRBJ1-2 TRBV10-3 - AISESGGSYYGYT
TRBJ1-2 TRBV19 few ASSIGRQPTGYT
TRBJ2-7 TRBV29-1 - SVDTPGGAKQY
TRBJ1-1 TRBV30 - AWSRARMNTEAF
TRBJ2-3 TRBV5-8 few ASTPVGFTDTQY
TRBJ1-1 TRBV11-1 - ASSPLRGPNTEAF
TRBJ2-1 TRBV6-2/TRBV6-3 once ASSWGLGNAYNEQF
TRBJ2-3 TRBV28 - ASSLYPGRDTQY
TRBJ1-2 TRBV5-4 - ASSSSRQVDGYT
TRBJ2-3 TRBV2 once ASTGTRFDTDTQY
TRBJ1-5 TRBV19 once ASSMQGNQPQH
TRBJ1-6 TRBV27 - ASSLRGVFQGDNSPLH
TRBJ2-7 TRBV9 once ASSVDPGPYEQY
TRBJ1-1 TRBV11-2 - ASSLVTGGGIEAF
TRBJ2-1 TRBV6-6 - ASRVAGPSSYNEQF
TRBJ2-3 TRBV19 - ASSIGVSPTDTQY
TRBJ1-1 TRBV24-1 - ATSSGGRATEAF
TRBJ2-5 TRBV6-2/TRBV6-3 - ASSEEGGVVETQY
TRBJ2-1 TRBV5-4 - ASSLEGALGYEQF
TRBJ2-3 TRBV4-1 - ASSQEGVFAQY
TRBJ2-7 TRBV9 - ASHSGALGEQY
TRBJ1-1 TRBV7-8 - ASSLARYPGPYEAF
TRBJ1-5 TRBV3-1/TRBV3-2 - ASSQGTGYSNQPQH
TRBJ2-5 TRBV6-2/TRBV6-3 - ASSPRTSGRETQY
TRBJ2-7 TRBV5-4 - ASSLIGGSPGSEQY
TRBJ1-5 TRBV24-1 - ATSDSNQPQH
TRBJ2-1 TRBV7-3 - ASSSTSGGYNEQF
TRBJ2-5 TRBV7-6 few ASSFQGFQETQY
TRBJ2-7 TRBV5-6 - ASSPNGPGSYEQY
TRBJ1-1 TRBV5-1 - ASSSAAGVLRAF
TRBJ2-1 TRBV7-2 - ASSFRRGHPYNEQF
TRBJ1-1 TRBV6-2/TRBV6-3 - ASSYSMGLRGSTEAF
TRBJ1-1 TRBV6-5 - ASSRSGRLNTEAF
TRBJ2-7 TRBV5-1 - ASSFRTGIYEQY
TRBJ2-2 TRBV19 - ASRSGMSTGELF
TRBJ1-6 TRBV28 once ASSLTAQGQRKTYNSPLH
TRBJ2-1 TRBV7-6 - ASSSIAGGRYNEQF
TRBJ2-7 TRBV5-1 - ASSWGTGYEQY
TRBJ1-3 TRBV10-3 - AISDGGNSGNTIY
TRBJ1-5 TRBV5-1 - ASSQGTGDNQPQH